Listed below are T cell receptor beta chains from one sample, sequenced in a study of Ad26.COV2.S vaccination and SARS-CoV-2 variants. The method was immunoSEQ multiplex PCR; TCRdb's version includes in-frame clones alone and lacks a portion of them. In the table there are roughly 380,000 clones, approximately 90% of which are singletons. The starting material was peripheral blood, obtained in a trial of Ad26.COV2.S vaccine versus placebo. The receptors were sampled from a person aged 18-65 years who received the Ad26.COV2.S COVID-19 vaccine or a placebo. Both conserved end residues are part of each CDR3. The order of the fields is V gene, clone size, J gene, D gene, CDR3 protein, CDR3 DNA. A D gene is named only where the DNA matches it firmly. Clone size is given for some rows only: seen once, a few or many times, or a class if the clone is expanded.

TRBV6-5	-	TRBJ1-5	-	CASSSQGVQPQHF	TGTGCCAGCAGTTCACAGGGTGTTCAGCCCCAGCATTTT
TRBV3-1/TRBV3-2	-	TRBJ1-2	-	CASSQARTIYGVGYTF	TGTGCCAGCAGCCAAGCGCGGACCATCTATGGTGTGGGCTACACCTTC
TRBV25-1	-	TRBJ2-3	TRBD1	CARPDRGLYRILDTQYF	TGTGCCAGGCCTGACAGGGGGCTTTACCGAATACTAGATACGCAGTATTTT
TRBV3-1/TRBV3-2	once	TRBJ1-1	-	CASSPGVQNTEAFF	TGTGCCAGCAGCCCCGGGGTTCAGAACACTGAAGCTTTCTTT
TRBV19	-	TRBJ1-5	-	CASSPDSGGSQPQHF	TGTGCCAGTAGTCCCGATTCGGGCGGAAGTCAGCCCCAGCATTTT
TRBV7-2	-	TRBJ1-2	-	CASSPGVGGYGYTF	TGTGCCAGCAGCCCCGGGGTGGGGGGCTATGGCTACACCTTC
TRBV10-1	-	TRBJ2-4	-	CASSTRVGGTKNIQYF	TGCGCCAGCAGTACAAGGGTGGGGGGTACCAAAAACATTCAGTACTTC
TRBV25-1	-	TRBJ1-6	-	CASKFRNNSPLHF	TGTGCCAGCAAGTTTCGTAATAATTCACCCCTCCACTTT
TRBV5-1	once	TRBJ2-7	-	CASSPQGYEQYF	TGCGCCAGCAGCCCCCAAGGCTACGAGCAGTACTTC
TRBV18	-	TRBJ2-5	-	CASSRSDTEETQYF	TGTGCCAGCTCACGATCGGACACCGAAGAGACCCAGTACTTC
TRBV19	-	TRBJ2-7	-	CASSIRVRDEQYF	TGTGCCAGTAGTATCAGAGTTCGGGACGAGCAGTACTTC
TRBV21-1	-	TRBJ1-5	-	CASSIRVSGNQPQHF	TGTGCCAGCAGCATTCGGGTGTCGGGCAATCAGCCCCAGCATTTT
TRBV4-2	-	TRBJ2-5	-	CASSQRVQETQYF	TGTGCCAGCAGCCAGCGGGTACAAGAGACCCAGTACTTC
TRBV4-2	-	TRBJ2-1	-	CASSLQRLGYNEQFF	TGTGCCAGCAGCTTACAGAGACTGGGGTACAATGAGCAGTTCTTC
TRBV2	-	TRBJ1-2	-	CASSAGTGGYGYTF	TGTGCCAGCAGCGCAGGGACGGGAGGGTATGGCTACACCTTC
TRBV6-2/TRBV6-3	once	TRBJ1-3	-	CASSRSRHSGNTIYF	TGTGCCAGCAGCCGATCGAGACATTCTGGAAACACCATATATTTT
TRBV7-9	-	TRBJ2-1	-	CASSLAFTIYEQFF	TGTGCCAGCAGCTTAGCCTTTACGATCTATGAGCAGTTCTTC
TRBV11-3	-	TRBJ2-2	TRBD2	CASSSSGAYTGELFF	TGTGCCAGCAGTTCTAGCGGGGCGTACACCGGGGAGCTGTTTTTT
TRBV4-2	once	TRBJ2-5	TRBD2	CASSQSQLAVQETQYF	TGTGCCAGCAGCCAATCCCAGCTAGCGGTCCAAGAGACCCAGTACTTC
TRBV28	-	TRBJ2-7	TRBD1	CASSPGQDGYEQYF	TGTGCCAGCAGCCCGGGACAGGATGGGTACGAGCAGTACTTC
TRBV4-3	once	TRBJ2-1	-	CASSHSGKYNEQFF	TGCGCCAGCAGCCACTCCGGGAAGTACAATGAGCAGTTCTTC
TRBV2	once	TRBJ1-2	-	CASSEVAGNYGYTF	TGTGCCAGCAGTGAAGTGGCAGGGAACTATGGCTACACCTTC
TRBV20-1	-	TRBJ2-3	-	CSASTTDFTDTQYF	TGCAGTGCTAGTACAACAGATTTCACAGATACGCAGTATTTT
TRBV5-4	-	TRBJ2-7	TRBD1	CASSLNADRGSHEQYF	TGTGCCAGCAGCCTTAATGCGGACAGGGGAAGCCACGAGCAGTACTTC
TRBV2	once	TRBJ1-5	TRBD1	CASSQQGAANQPQHF	TGTGCCAGCAGCCAACAGGGGGCGGCTAATCAGCCCCAGCATTTT
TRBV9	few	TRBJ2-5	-	CASSVDGEGPQYF	TGTGCCAGCAGCGTAGATGGTGAGGGACCCCAGTACTTC
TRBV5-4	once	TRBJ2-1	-	CASSTDSHEQFF	TGTGCCAGCAGCACGGACTCACATGAGCAGTTCTTC
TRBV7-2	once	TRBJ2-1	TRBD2	CATQPRDSSGAYSEQFF	TGTGCCACCCAGCCAAGGGATAGTAGCGGGGCCTACAGTGAGCAGTTCTTC
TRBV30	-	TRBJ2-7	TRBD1	CAWAPGQGAGEQYF	TGTGCCTGGGCCCCGGGACAGGGGGCGGGCGAGCAGTACTTC
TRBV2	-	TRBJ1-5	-	CASAGDSNQPQHF	TGTGCCAGCGCAGGGGATTCCAATCAGCCCCAGCATTTT
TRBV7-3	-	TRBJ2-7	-	CASSLGAGLGEQYF	TGTGCCAGCAGCTTAGGTGCAGGGCTGGGGGAGCAGTACTTC
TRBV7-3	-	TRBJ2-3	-	CASSLGQYTDTQYF	TGTGCCAGCAGCTTAGGGCAGTACACAGATACGCAGTATTTT